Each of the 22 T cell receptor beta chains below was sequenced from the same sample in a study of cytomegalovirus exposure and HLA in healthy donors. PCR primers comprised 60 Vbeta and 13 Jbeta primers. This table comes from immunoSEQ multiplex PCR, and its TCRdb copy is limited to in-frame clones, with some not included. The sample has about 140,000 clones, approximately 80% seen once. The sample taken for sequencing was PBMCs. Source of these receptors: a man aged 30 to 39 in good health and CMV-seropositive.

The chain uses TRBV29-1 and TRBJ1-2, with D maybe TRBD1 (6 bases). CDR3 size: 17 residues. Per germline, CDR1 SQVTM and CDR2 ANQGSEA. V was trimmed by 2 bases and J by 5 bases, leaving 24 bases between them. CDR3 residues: CSVEPVKGRGSRYGYTF. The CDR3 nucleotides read TGCAGCGTTGAACCAGTTAAGGGCAGGGGCTCTAGGTATGGCTACACCTTC.

This chain's CDR3 is CASRDRGNGPDTQYF. The CDR3 nucleotides read TGTGCCAGCAGGGACAGGGGGAATGGGCCAGATACGCAGTATTTT. The chain uses TRBV6-5 and TRBJ2-3, with TRBD1 matching 10 bases. Germline loops: CDR1 MNHEY, CDR2 SVGAGI. V gave up 6 bases and J gave up 4 bases; unmatched junction bases: 7. The CDR3 length is 15 residues.

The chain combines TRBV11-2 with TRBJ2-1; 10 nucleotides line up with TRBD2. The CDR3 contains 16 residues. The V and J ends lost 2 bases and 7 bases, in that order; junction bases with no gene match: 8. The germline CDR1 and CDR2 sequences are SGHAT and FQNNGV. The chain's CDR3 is CASSLTSGEGWNEQFF. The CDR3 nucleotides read TGTGCCAGCAGCTTAACTAGCGGGGAGGGTTGGAATGAGCAGTTCTTC.

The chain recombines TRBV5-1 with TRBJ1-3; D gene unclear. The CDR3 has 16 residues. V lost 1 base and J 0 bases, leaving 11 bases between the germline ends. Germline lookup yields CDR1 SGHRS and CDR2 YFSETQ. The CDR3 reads CASSLTAVHSGNTIYF. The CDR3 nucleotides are TGCGCCAGCAGCTTGACCGCGGTCCACTCTGGAAACACCATATATTTT.

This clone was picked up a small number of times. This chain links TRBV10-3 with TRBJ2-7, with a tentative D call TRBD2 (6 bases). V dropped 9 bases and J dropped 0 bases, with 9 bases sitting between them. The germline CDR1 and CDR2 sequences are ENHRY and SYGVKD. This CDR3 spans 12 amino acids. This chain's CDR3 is CAIGTGSYEQYF. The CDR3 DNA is TGTGCCATTGGGACTGGCTCCTACGAGCAGTACTTC.

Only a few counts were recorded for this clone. CDR3 region: CASSPFPPGQGIDGYTF. CDR3 coding DNA: TGTGCCAGCTCACCTTTTCCGCCGGGACAGGGGATAGATGGCTACACCTTC. The chain couples TRBV18 to TRBJ1-2; 10 nucleotides match TRBD1. V was pared by 3 bases and J by 6 bases, with 13 bases of the junction left unmatched. Germline CDR1 is KGHSH and CDR2 is LQKENI. This CDR3 has 17 amino acids.

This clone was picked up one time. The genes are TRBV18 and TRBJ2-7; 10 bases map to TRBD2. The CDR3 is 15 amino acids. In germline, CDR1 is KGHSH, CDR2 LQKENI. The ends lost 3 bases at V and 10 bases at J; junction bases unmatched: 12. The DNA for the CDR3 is TGTGCCAGCTCACCTGCTCTAGCGGGAGACCACGCACAGTACTTC. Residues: CASSPALAGDHAQYF.

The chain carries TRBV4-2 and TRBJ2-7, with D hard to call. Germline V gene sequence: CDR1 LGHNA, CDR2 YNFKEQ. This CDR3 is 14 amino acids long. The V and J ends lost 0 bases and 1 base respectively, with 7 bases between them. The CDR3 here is CASSQEGRSYEQYF. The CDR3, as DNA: TGTGCCAGCAGCCAAGAGGGCCGATCCTACGAGCAGTACTTC.

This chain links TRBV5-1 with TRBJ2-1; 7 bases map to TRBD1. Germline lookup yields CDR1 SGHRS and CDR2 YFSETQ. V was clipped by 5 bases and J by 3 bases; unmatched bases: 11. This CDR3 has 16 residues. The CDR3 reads CASSSYTGTDYNEQFF. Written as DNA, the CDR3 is TGCGCCAGCAGTTCATACACCGGGACAGACTACAATGAGCAGTTCTTC.

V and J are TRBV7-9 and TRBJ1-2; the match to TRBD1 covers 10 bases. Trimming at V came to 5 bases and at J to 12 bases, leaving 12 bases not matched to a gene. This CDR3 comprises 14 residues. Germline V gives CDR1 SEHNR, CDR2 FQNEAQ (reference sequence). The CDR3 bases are TGTGCCAGCAGCATCGGACAGGGGGACCACGGCCACACCTTC. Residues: CASSIGQGDHGHTF.

The CDR3 bases are TGTGCCAGCAGTTACAACAGGGAGTACACTGAAGCTTTCTTT. This gives the protein CASSYNREYTEAFF. The chain is built from TRBV6-5 and TRBJ1-1; possibly TRBD1 for D (6 bases). The CDR3 runs to 14 residues. Trimming stripped 2 bases from V and 3 bases from J, with 10 bases between. Germline CDR1 MNHEY, CDR2 SVGAGI.

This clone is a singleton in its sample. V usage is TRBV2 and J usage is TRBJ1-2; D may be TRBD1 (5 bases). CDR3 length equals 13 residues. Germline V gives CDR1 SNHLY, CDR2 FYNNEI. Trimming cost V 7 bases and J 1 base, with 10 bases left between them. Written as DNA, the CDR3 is TGTGCCAGCACTACAGGTTTTAACTATGGCTACACCTTC. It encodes CASTTGFNYGYTF. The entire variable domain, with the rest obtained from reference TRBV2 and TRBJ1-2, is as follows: EPEVTQTPSHQVTQMGQEVILRCVPISNHLYFYWYRQILGQKVEFLVSFYNNEISEKSEIFDDQFSVERPDGSNFTLKIRSTKLEDSAMYFCASTTGFNYGYTFGSGTRLTVV.

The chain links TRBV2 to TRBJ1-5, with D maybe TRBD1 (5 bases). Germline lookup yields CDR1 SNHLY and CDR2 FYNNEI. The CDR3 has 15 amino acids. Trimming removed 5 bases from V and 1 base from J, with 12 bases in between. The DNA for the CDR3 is TGTGCCAGCAGTCCTCAGGGATTAAGCAATCAGCCCCAGCATTTT. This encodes CASSPQGLSNQPQHF.

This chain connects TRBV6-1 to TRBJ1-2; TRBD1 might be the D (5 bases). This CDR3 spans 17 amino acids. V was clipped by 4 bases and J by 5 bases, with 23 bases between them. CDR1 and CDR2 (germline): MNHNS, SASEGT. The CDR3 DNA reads TGTGCCAGCAGTGGTCCATTAGGGGCAGGATCCTCATATGGCTACACCTTC. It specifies CASSGPLGAGSSYGYTF.

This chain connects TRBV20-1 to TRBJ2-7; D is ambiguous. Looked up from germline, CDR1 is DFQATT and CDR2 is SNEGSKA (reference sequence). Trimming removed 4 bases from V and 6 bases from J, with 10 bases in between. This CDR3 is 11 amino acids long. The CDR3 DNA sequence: TGCAGTGCTACCTCCGGCGGCGAGCAGTACTTC. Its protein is CSATSGGEQYF.

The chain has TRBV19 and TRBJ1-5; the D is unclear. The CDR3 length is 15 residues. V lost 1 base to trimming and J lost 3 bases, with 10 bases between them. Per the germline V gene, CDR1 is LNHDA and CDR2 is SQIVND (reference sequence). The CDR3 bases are TGTGCCAGTAGTATAGGGCAGGCTATCAATCAGCCCCAGCATTTT. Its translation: CASSIGQAINQPQHF. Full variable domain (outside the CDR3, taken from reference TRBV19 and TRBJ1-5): DGGITQSPKYLFRKEGQNVTLSCEQNLNHDAMYWYRQDPGQGLRLIYYSQIVNDFQKGDIAEGYSVSREKKESFPLTVTSAQKNPTAFYLCASSIGQAINQPQHFGDGTRLSIL.

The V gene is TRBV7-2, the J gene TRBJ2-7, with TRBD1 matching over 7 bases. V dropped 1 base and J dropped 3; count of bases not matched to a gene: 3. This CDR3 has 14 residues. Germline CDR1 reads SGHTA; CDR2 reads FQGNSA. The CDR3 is CASSLGTGHYEQYF. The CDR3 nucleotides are TGTGCCAGCAGCTTAGGGACAGGCCACTACGAGCAGTACTTC.

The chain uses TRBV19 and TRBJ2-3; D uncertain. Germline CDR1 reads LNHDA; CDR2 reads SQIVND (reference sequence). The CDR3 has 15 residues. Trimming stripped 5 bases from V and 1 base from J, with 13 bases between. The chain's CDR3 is CASSSSSRGTDTQYF. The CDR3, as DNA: TGTGCCAGTAGTTCCTCCTCCCGGGGCACAGATACGCAGTATTTT.

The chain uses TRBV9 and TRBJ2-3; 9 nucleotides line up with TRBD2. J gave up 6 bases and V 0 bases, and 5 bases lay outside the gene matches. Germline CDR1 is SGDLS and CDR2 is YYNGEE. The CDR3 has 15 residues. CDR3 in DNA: TGTGCCAGCAGCGTAGGGGGACTAGCTACGGATACGCAGTATTTT. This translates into CASSVGGLATDTQYF. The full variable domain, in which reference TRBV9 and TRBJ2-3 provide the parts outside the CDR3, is DSGVTQTPKHLITATGQRVTLRCSPRSGDLSVYWYQQSLDQGLQFLIQYYNGEERAKGNILERFSAQQFPDLHSELNLSSLELGDSALYFCASSVGGLATDTQYFGPGTRLTVL.

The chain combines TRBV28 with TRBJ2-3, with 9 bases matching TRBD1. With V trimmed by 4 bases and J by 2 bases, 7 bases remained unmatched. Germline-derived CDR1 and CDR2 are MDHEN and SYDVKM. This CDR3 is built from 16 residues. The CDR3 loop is CASSSSGQGNTDTQYF. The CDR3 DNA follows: TGTGCCAGCAGTTCCTCGGGACAGGGAAACACAGATACGCAGTATTTT.

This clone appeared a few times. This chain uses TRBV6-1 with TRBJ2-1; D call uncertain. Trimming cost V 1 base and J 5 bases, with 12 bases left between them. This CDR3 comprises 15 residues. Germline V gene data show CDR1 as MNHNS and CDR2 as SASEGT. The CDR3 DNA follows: TGTGCCAGCAGTGAAGTGGCGGCGGCCGACAATGAGCAGTTCTTC. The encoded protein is CASSEVAAADNEQFF.

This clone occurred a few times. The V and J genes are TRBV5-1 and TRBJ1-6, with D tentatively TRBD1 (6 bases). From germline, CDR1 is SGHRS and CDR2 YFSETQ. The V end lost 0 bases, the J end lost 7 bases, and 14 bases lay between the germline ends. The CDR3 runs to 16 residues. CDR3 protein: CASSLGSTGANSPLHF. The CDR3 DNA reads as TGCGCCAGCAGCTTGGGTTCGACAGGCGCCAATTCACCCCTCCACTTT.